The 23 T cell receptor beta chains below come from one sample, sequenced in a study of technical replicates of blood from several donors. Sequencing was performed with immunoSEQ multiplex PCR; in TCRdb, only in-frame clones are kept and a portion is missing. This sample has tens of thousands of clones, with almost 97% found just once. The sample was T cells isolated from PBMCs. These receptors originate from a human donor in good health.

This sequence joins TRBV11-3 and TRBJ2-7; 7 bases fit TRBD1. The CDR3 is 13 amino acids. V lost 3 bases, J lost 6 bases, and 5 bases stayed unmatched. Germline V lookup: CDR1 SGHNT, CDR2 YENEEA. CDR3 DNA: TGTGCCAGCAGCTTGATAGGGGGCGGCGAGCAGTACTTC. Amino acid sequence: CASSLIGGGEQYF.

The chain employs TRBV19 and TRBJ1-2; a weak D match, TRBD1 (5 bases). This CDR3 has 11 amino acids. The V end was cut by 10 bases, the J end by 8 bases, with 14 bases between. The germline V gene has CDR1 LNHDA and CDR2 SQIVND (reference sequence). CDR3 bases: TGTGCCACTCAGGGATTCGGGGGCTACACCTTC. The encoded protein is CATQGFGGYTF.

The chain couples TRBV27 to TRBJ2-6; D is unresolved. Trimming left V 3 bases short and J 2 bases short, with 5 bases between. The germline CDR1 and CDR2 sequences are MNHEY and SMNVEV (reference sequence). This CDR3 is built from 14 residues. The CDR3 DNA reads as TGTGCCAGCAGTTTCGCGCCTGGGGCCAACGTCCTGACTTTC. It encodes CASSFAPGANVLTF.

This chain links TRBV4-3 with TRBJ1-1; D is perhaps TRBD1 (6 bases). The CDR3 consists of 15 residues. The V end lost 1 base, the J end lost 1 base, and 10 bases lay between the germline ends. Germline loops: CDR1 LGHNA, CDR2 YSLEER. The CDR3 is CASSQGTVWNTEAFF. CDR3 sequence (DNA): TGCGCCAGCAGCCAAGGGACAGTCTGGAACACTGAAGCTTTCTTT.

This sequence joins TRBV2 and TRBJ2-7, with D maybe TRBD1 (5 bases). The germline V gene has CDR1 SNHLY and CDR2 FYNNEI. The length of the CDR3 is 14 residues. V was clipped by 2 bases and J by 2 bases, with 10 bases between them. CDR3 loop: CASSEPGIPYEQYF. DNA for the CDR3: TGTGCCAGCAGTGAACCAGGGATCCCCTACGAGCAGTACTTC.

The J gene is TRBJ2-5, the V gene TRBV21-1; the table's D call of TRBD2 was not tested on the DNA. TRBV21-1 has pseudogene status. CDR3 length equals 15 residues. DNA for the CDR3: TGTGCCAGCAGCAAAGGTATAGAACGGGTTGAGACCCAGTACTTC. This translates into CASSKGIERVETQYF.

The genes are TRBV19 and TRBJ1-1, with 10 positions matching TRBD1. V shed 9 bases and J 4 bases; nucleotides not matched to a gene: 5. The CDR3 contains 13 residues. The germline gives CDR1 LNHDA, CDR2 SQIVND (reference sequence). The CDR3: CASSTGGITEAFF. In nucleotides, the CDR3 is TGTGCCAGCTCGACAGGGGGCATCACTGAAGCTTTCTTT.

The rearrangement uses TRBV2 and TRBJ1-4, with D hard to call. CDR3 size: 13 residues. CDR1 and CDR2 from the germline V gene are SNHLY and FYNNEI. The ends were cut back, 6 bases at V and 8 bases at J, with 13 bases in the middle. The chain's CDR3 is CASSREVREKLFF. CDR3 nucleotides: TGTGCCAGCAGCCGGGAAGTCCGAGAAAAACTGTTTTTT. The full variable domain, completed using reference TRBV2 and TRBJ1-4, is EPEVTQTPSHQVTQMGQEVILRCVPISNHLYFYWYRQILGQKVEFLVSFYNNEISEKSEIFDDQFSVERPDGSNFTLKIRSTKLEDSAMYFCASSREVREKLFFGSGTQLSVL.

The chain employs TRBV9 and TRBJ2-2, with D possibly matching TRBD2 (5 bases). The CDR3 has 14 amino acids. Trimming pared 0 bases from V and 7 bases from J, leaving 10 bases between. Per germline, CDR1 SGDLS and CDR2 YYNGEE. The CDR3 spells CASSVGTLGGELFF. CDR3 DNA sequence: TGTGCCAGCAGCGTAGGGACTCTCGGCGGGGAGCTGTTTTTT.

The J gene is TRBJ2-1, the V gene TRBV9; a possible D gene is TRBD2 (6 bases). Germline V CDR1 and CDR2: SGDLS, YYNGEE. CDR3 length: 15 amino acids. Trimming removed 2 bases from V and 6 bases from J, with 15 bases in between. CDR3: CASSVSGARGNEQFF. The CDR3 nucleotides are TGTGCCAGCAGCGTCTCGGGAGCTAGGGGCAATGAGCAGTTCTTC. Full variable domain (rest looked up from reference TRBV9 and TRBJ2-1): DSGVTQTPKHLITATGQRVTLRCSPRSGDLSVYWYQQSLDQGLQFLIQYYNGEERAKGNILERFSAQQFPDLHSELNLSSLELGDSALYFCASSVSGARGNEQFFGPGTRLTVL.

In DNA form, the CDR3 reads TGTGCCAGCAGTGCGGGACAGATGAACACTGAAGCTTTCTTT. Amino acids: CASSAGQMNTEAFF. V and J are TRBV28 and TRBJ1-1; TRBD1 matches at 7 bases. V trimming: 5 bases; J trimming: 0 bases; junction bases outside the gene matches: 3. The length of the CDR3 is 14 residues. Germline V gene sequence: CDR1 MDHEN, CDR2 SYDVKM.

The chain joins TRBV5-1 to TRBJ2-1; 9 bases align to TRBD1. Germline values: CDR1 SGHRS, CDR2 YFSETQ. V lost 5 bases, J lost 6 bases, and 6 bases stayed unmatched. The CDR3 runs 14 residues. Here the CDR3 reads CASRWGQGSNEQFF. Here the CDR3 DNA reads TGCGCCAGCAGATGGGGACAGGGTAGCAATGAGCAGTTCTTC.

V gene TRBV5-6 combines with J gene TRBJ1-2; tentative D call: TRBD1 (5 bases). Germline V CDR1 and CDR2: SGHDT, YYEEEE. The ends were cut back, 0 bases at V and 2 bases at J, with 11 bases in the middle. This CDR3 has 15 residues. The CDR3 DNA reads TGTGCCAGCAGCTTGGCCGTGGAGGGGAACTATGGCTACACCTTC. Translating gives CASSLAVEGNYGYTF.

The rearrangement links TRBV29-1 to TRBJ1-1; no definite D call. V lost 4 bases and J 0 bases, leaving 6 bases between the germline ends. Germline CDR1 SQVTM, CDR2 ANQGSEA. This CDR3 has 12 residues. As DNA, the CDR3 is TGCAGCGTTGGCCAGATGAACACTGAAGCTTTCTTT. This translates into CSVGQMNTEAFF.

This clone occurred once. The chain recombines TRBV6-1 with TRBJ1-2; 7 bases line up with TRBD1. The CDR3 loop spans 13 amino acids. The V gene end was trimmed by 6 bases and the J gene end by 4 bases; junction bases not matched to a gene: 5. CDR1 and CDR2 from the germline V gene are MNHNS and SASEGT. The CDR3 region is CASRQGQFYGYTF. The CDR3 DNA sequence: TGTGCCAGCAGGCAGGGACAGTTCTATGGCTACACCTTC.

V and J are TRBV2 and TRBJ2-2; TRBD1 might be the D (5 bases). V was pared by 8 bases and J by 5 bases, with 12 bases between. Looked up from germline, CDR1 is SNHLY and CDR2 is FYNNEI. The CDR3 is 13 amino acids. CDR3 in amino acids: CASVRVLTGELFF. CDR3 DNA sequence: TGTGCCAGCGTCAGGGTTCTTACCGGGGAGCTGTTTTTT. The entire variable domain, with the rest obtained from reference TRBV2 and TRBJ2-2, is as follows: EPEVTQTPSHQVTQMGQEVILRCVPISNHLYFYWYRQILGQKVEFLVSFYNNEISEKSEIFDDQFSVERPDGSNFTLKIRSTKLEDSAMYFCASVRVLTGELFFGEGSRLTVL.

The J gene is TRBJ2-1, the V gene TRBV9, with D possibly TRBD1 on 6 matching bases. Germline CDR1 is SGDLS and CDR2 is YYNGEE. Trimming took off 3 bases at V and 8 bases at J, with 9 bases between the two ends. The CDR3 is 12 residues long. CDR3 sequence reads: CASSDRDHEQFF. For the CDR3, the DNA is TGTGCCAGCAGCGACAGGGACCATGAGCAGTTCTTC.

This clone appeared a single time. V is TRBV11-3 and J is TRBJ2-5; 9 bases map to TRBD1. Trimming took 1 base from V and 4 from J; bases not matched to a gene: 7. The CDR3 is made up of 16 amino acids. Per the germline V gene, CDR1 is SGHNT and CDR2 is YENEEA. CDR3 in amino acids: CASSLAGTGIGETQYF. The CDR3 nucleotides are TGTGCCAGCAGCTTAGCCGGGACAGGGATTGGAGAGACCCAGTACTTC.

V gene TRBV2 combines with J gene TRBJ1-2; D ambiguous. The V and J ends lost 3 bases and 0 bases respectively, with 5 bases between them. Looked up from germline, CDR1 is SNHLY and CDR2 is FYNNEI. The CDR3 consists of 13 residues. The CDR3 bases are TGTGCCAGCAGTGACCCTCCTAACTATGGCTACACCTTC. Amino acids: CASSDPPNYGYTF.

This clone was seen a single time. The DNA of the CDR3 is TGTGCCAGTAGTATTCAAGCGGATTTTTCTAGCACAGATACGCAGTATTTT. This encodes CASSIQADFSSTDTQYF. The chain employs TRBV19 and TRBJ2-3; tentatively, D is TRBD2 (5 bases). V lost 3 bases and J 0 bases, leaving 16 bases between the germline ends. The germline CDR1 and CDR2 sequences are LNHDA and SQIVND (reference sequence). The CDR3 spans 17 residues.

In regard to this clone: The germline gene is not matched at one end of the junction; a read error may be the cause. The chain combines TRBV14 with TRBJ2-1; 14 positions match TRBD2. This CDR3 is 13 amino acids long. CDR1 is SGHDN and CDR2 is FVKESK in the germline V gene. The CDR3 spells CASSPLGLAGEIF. The DNA of the CDR3 is TGTGCCAGCAGCCCTCTGGGACTAGCGGGAGAAATCTTC.

This chain joins TRBV6-5 and TRBJ2-7, with 7 bases that match TRBD1. V lost 0 bases to trimming and J lost 1 base; unmatched junction nucleotides: 6. CDR1 is MNHEY and CDR2 is SVGAGI in the germline V gene. The CDR3 runs 16 residues. CDR3 in amino acids: CASSYSRGRGSYEQYF. The CDR3 DNA is TGTGCCAGCAGTTACTCGAGGGGCAGGGGGTCCTACGAGCAGTACTTC.

The chain employs TRBV28 and TRBJ2-5; 8 bases agree with TRBD2. This CDR3 contains 18 residues. The V gene end was trimmed by 4 bases and the J gene end by 3 bases; junction bases not matched to a gene: 16. Per germline, CDR1 MDHEN and CDR2 SYDVKM. In nucleotides, the CDR3 is TGTGCCAGCAGTTACTGGGGAGGTTCAGGTAGCGGGGAAGAGACCCAGTACTTC. Its translation is CASSYWGGSGSGEETQYF.